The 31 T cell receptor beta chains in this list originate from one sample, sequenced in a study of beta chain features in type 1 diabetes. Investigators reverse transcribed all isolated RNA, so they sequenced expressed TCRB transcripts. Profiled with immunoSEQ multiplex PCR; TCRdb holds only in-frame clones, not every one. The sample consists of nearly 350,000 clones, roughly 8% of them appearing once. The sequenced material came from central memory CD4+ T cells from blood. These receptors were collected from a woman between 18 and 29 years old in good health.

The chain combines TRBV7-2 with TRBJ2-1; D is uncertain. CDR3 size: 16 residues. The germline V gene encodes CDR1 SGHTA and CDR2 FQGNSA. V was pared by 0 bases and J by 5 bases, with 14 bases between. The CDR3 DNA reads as TGTGCCAGCAGCTTAGCGGCGGCAGGCACGAACAATGAGCAGTTCTTC. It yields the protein CASSLAAAGTNNEQFF.

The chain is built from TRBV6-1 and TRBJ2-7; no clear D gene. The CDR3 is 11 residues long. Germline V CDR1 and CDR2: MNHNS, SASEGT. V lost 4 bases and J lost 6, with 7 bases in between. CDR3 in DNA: TGTGCCAGCAGTGCTTATACCGAGCAGTACTTC. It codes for CASSAYTEQYF.

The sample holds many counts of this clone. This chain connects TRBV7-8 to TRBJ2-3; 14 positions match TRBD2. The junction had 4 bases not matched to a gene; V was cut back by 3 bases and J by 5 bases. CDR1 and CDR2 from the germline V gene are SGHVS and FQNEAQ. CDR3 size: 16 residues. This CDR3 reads CASSFRGTSGRDTQYF. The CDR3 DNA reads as TGTGCCAGCAGCTTCAGGGGGACTAGCGGGAGAGATACGCAGTATTTT.

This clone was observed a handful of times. CDR3 nucleotide sequence: TGTGCCAGCAGCGTCAGGGCGGGAAGGGATCAGCCCCAGCATTTT. Its translation is CASSVRAGRDQPQHF. The rearrangement joins TRBV7-2 to TRBJ1-5, with D perhaps TRBD1 (5 bases). Germline CDR1 is SGHTA and CDR2 is FQGNSA. The germline V and J ends were trimmed by 5 bases and 5 bases, with 16 bases remaining between them. CDR3 length: 15 residues.

The CDR3 DNA reads as TGTGCCAGCAGCAAACCGGGACTAGCGGGAGGTTGGGCACAGTTCTTC. This encodes CASSKPGLAGGWAQFF. The rearrangement joins TRBV28 to TRBJ2-1; 15 nucleotides agree with TRBD2. The trim removed 6 bases at V and 13 bases at J, leaving 13 bases unmatched. Germline CDR1 MDHEN, CDR2 SYDVKM. The CDR3 extends over 16 amino acids.

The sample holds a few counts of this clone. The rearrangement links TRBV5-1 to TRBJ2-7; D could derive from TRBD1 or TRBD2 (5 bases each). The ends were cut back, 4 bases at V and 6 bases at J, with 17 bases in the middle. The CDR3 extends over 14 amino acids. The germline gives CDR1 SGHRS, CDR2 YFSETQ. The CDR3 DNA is TGCGCCAGCAGCCCCGGGACGGCAGCCCCCGAGCAGTACTTC. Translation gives CASSPGTAAPEQYF.

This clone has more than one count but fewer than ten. The CDR3 is CASSLGLGTDTQYF. CDR3 nucleotides: TGTGCCAGCAGCTTGGGTTTGGGGACAGATACGCAGTATTTT. The V and J genes are TRBV5-6 and TRBJ2-3; D not resolved. This CDR3 is built from 14 residues. Looked up from germline, CDR1 is SGHDT and CDR2 is YYEEEE. The ends were cut back, 0 bases at V and 3 bases at J, with 8 bases in the middle.

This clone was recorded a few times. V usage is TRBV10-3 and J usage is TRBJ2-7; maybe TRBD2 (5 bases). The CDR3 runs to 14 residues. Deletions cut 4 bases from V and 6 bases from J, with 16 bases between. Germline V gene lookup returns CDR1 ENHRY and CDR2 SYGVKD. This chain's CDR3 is CAISAGVRASEQYF. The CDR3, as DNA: TGTGCCATCAGTGCCGGGGTTAGGGCTTCCGAGCAGTACTTC.

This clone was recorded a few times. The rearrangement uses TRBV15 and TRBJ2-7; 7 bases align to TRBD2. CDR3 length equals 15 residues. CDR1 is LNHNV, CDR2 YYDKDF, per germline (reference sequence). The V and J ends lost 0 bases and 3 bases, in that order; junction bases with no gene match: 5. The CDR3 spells CATSRDSGPNYEQYF. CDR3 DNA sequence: TGTGCCACCAGCAGAGATAGCGGGCCAAACTACGAGCAGTACTTC.

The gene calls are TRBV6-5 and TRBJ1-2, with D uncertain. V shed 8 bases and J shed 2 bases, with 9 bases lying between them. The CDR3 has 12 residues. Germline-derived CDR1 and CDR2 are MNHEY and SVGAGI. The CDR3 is CASVDLNYGYTF. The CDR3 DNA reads TGTGCCAGCGTCGATCTAAACTATGGCTACACCTTC.

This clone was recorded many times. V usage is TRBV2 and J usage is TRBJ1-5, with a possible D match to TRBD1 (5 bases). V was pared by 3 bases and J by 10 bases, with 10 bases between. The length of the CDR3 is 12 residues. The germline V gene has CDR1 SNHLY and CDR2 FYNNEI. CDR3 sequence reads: CASSDSRVPQHF. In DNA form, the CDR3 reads TGTGCCAGCAGTGACAGCAGGGTTCCCCAGCATTTT.

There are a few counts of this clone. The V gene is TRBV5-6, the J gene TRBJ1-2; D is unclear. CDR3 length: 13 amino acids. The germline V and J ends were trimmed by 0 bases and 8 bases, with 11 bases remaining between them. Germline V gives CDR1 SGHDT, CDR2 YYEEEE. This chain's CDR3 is CASSLVSVRGYTF. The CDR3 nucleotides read TGTGCCAGCAGCTTGGTGTCGGTCCGGGGCTACACCTTC. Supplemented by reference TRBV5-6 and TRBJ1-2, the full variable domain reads DAGVTQSPTHLIKTRGQQVTLRCSPKSGHDTVSWYQQALGQGPQFIFQYYEEEERQRGNFPDRFSGHQFPNYSSELNVNALLLGDSALYLCASSLVSVRGYTFGSGTRLTVV.

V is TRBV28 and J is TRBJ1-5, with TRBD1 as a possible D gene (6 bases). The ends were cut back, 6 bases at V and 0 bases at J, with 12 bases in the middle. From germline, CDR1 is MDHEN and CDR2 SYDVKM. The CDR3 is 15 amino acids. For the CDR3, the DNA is TGTGCCAGCAGCACAGGGAGTGATAGCAATCAGCCCCAGCATTTT. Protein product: CASSTGSDSNQPQHF.

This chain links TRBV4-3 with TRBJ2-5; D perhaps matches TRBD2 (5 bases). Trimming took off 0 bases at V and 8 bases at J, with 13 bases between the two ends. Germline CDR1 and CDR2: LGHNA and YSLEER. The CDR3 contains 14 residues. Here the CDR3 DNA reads TGCGCCAGCAGCCAAGAACTAGGGTTCGTAACCCAGTACTTC. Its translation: CASSQELGFVTQYF.

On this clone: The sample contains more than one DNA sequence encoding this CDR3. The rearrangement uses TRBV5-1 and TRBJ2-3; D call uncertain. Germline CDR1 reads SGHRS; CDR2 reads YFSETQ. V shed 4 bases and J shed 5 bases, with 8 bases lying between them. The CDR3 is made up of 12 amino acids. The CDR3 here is CASSLALDTQYF. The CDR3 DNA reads TGCGCCAGCAGCCTGGCCTTAGATACGCAGTATTTT.

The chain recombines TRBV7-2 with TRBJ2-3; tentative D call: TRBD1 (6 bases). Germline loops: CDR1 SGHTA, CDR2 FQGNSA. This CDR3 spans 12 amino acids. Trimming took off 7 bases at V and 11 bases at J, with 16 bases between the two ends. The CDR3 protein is CASTDQGTRQYF. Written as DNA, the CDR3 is TGTGCCAGCACAGATCAGGGGACCAGGCAGTATTTT.

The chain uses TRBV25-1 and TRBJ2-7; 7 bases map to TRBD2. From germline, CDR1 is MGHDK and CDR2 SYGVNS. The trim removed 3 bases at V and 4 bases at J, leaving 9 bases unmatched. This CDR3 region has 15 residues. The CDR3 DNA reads TGTGCCAGCAGTGATCCGGCGGGAGTAGGGTACGAGCAGTACTTC. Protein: CASSDPAGVGYEQYF.

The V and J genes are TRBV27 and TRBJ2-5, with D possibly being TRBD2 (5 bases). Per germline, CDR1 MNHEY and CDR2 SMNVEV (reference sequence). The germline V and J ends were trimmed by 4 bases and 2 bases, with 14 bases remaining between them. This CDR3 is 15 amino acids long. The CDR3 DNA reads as TGTGCCAGCAGTTGGACCAGGACTCGTCAAGAGACCCAGTACTTC. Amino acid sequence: CASSWTRTRQETQYF.

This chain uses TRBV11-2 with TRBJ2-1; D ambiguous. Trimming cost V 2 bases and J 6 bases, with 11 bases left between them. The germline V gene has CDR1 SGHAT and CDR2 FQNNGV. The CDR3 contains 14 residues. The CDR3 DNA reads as TGTGCCAGCAGCTTACGAGTGGGTAGCAATGAGCAGTTCTTC. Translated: CASSLRVGSNEQFF.

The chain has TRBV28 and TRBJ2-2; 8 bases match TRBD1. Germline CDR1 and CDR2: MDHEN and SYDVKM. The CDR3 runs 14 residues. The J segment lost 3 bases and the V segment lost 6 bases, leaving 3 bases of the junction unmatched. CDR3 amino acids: CASRMTGDTGELFF. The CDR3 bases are TGTGCCAGCAGGATGACAGGGGACACCGGGGAGCTGTTTTTT.

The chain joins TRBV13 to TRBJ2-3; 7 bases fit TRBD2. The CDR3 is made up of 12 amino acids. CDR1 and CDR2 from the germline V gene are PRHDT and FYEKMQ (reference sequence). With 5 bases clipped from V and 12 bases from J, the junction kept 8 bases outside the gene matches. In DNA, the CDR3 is TGTGCCAGCAGCCTGGGGGGGATTGCTCAGTATTTT. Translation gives CASSLGGIAQYF.

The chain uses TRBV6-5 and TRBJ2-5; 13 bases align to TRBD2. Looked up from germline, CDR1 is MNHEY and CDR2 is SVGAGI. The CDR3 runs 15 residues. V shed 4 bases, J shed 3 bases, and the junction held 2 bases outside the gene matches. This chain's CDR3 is CASSSTSGRKETQYF. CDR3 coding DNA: TGTGCCAGCAGTTCGACTAGCGGGAGGAAAGAGACCCAGTACTTC.

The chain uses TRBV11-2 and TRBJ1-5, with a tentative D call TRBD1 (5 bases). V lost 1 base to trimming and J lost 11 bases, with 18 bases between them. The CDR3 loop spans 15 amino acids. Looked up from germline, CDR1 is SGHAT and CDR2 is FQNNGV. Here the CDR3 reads CASSLVWDPGETQHF. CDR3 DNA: TGTGCCAGCAGCTTAGTTTGGGACCCCGGCGAGACCCAGCATTTT.

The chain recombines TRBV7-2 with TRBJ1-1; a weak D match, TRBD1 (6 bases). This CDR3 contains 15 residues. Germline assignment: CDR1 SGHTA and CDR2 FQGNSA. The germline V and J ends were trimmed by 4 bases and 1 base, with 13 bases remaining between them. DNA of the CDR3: TGTGCCAGCAGCTGGTTGGGACAAGGGAACACTGAAGCTTTCTTT. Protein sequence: CASSWLGQGNTEAFF.

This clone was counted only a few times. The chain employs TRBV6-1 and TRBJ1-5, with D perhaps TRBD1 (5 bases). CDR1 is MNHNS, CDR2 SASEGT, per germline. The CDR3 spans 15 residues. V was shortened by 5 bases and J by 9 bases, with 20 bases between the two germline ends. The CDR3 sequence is CASSSAGPDIRPQHF. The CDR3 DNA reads TGTGCCAGCAGTAGTGCAGGGCCAGACATCCGGCCCCAGCATTTT.

CDR3 protein: CASSTDGLYGYTF. CDR3 DNA: TGTGCCAGCAGCACGGACGGGTTATATGGCTACACCTTC. The V gene is TRBV7-8, the J gene TRBJ1-2; D is ambiguous. Deletions cut 5 bases from V and 5 bases from J, with 12 bases between. This CDR3 contains 13 residues. Germline CDR1 is SGHVS and CDR2 is FQNEAQ. Together with reference TRBV7-8 and TRBJ1-2, the CDR3 gives the full variable domain: GAGVSQSPRYKVAKRGQDVALRCDPISGHVSLFWYQQALGQGPEFLTYFQNEAQLDKSGLPSDRFFAERPEGSVSTLKIQRTQQEDSAVYLCASSTDGLYGYTFGSGTRLTVV.

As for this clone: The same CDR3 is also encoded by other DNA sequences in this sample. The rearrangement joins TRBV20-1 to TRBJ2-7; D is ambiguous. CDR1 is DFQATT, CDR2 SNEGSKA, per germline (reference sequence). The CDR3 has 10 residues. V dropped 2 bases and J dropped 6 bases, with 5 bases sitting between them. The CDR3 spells CSARLGEQYF. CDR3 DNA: TGCAGTGCTAGACTAGGCGAGCAGTACTTC.

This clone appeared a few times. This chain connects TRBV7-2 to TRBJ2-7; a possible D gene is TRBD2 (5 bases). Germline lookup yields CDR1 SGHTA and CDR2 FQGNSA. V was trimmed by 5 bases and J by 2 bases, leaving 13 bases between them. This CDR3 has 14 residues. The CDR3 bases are TGTGCCAGCAGCGTTAGCCGGGATACCTACGAGCAGTACTTC. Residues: CASSVSRDTYEQYF. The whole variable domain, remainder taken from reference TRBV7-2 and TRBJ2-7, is GAGVSQSPSNKVTEKGKDVELRCDPISGHTALYWYRQSLGQGLEFLIYFQGNSAPDKSGLPSDRFSAERTGGSVSTLTIQRTQQEDSAVYLCASSVSRDTYEQYFGPGTRLTVT.

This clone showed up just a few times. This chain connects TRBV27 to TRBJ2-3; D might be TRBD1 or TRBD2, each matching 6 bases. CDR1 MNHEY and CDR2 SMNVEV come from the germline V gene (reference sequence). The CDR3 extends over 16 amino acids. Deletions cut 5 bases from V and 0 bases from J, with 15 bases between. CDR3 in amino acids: CASSRGDWSSTDTQYF. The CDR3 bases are TGTGCCAGCAGTAGGGGGGACTGGTCTAGCACAGATACGCAGTATTTT.

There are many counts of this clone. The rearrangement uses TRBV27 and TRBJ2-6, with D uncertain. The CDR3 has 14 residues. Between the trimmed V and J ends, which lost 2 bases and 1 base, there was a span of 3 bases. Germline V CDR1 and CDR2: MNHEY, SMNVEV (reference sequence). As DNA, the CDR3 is TGTGCCAGCAGTTTACTGTCTGGGGCCAACGTCCTGACTTTC. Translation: CASSLLSGANVLTF.

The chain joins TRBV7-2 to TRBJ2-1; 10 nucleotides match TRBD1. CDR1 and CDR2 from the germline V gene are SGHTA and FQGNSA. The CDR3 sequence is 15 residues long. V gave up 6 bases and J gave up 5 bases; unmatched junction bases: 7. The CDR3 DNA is TGTGCCAGCAGACGTACAGGGACAGGGGACAATGAGCAGTTCTTC. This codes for CASRRTGTGDNEQFF.